This T cell receptor beta chain was recovered during a study of blood T cells in healthy people across ages. Study results and caveats: Naive and antigen-experienced cells were not separated, limiting conclusive comparison.

V lost 1 base and J 4 bases, leaving 10 bases between the germline ends. The germline gives CDR1 SGHTA, CDR2 FQGNSA. This CDR3 has 14 residues. Comments on this clonotype: Its matching antigen is unknown.

Every sample gave at least 6 micrograms of total RNA when it was extracted. Alongside a J-beta primer mix, a sample-barcoded 5' primer served in a second PCR lasting roughly 7 to 11 cycles. Per sample, CDR3-containing paired-end reads numbered at least 2.5 million. TCRdb re-derived calls from the 5' RACE reads in MiXCR, one entry per CDR3 protein. This table holds hundreds of thousands of distinct CDR3 sequences, roughly 21% found once. The sequencing input was blood. The sequence derives from a man aged 70-80 years in good health. The V call is TRBV7-2, the J call TRBJ2-5; possible D gene TRBD1, 6 bases. The CDR3 region is CASSLGPGAETQYF. In nucleotides, the CDR3 is TGTGCCAGCAGCTTAGGTCCAGGGGCAGAGACCCAGTACTTC.